This TCR beta chain was recovered during a study of T cell repertoires in cytomegalovirus infection. Overall study context: Peptides in the study included HLA-C-restricted and HLA-B-restricted CMV epitopes. CMV infection and matching HLA type were both indicated by public TCR beta signatures. General study results and limits: HLA-C-restricted CMV clonotypes gave the most frequent clonotype in two of eight donors. Carriers of CMV and the relevant HLA type were discriminated by public TCR beta frequency.

This clonotype has more than one count but fewer than ten. Its specificity is not known. TCRdb used MiXCR to reprocess the reads, holding one entry per CDR3 protein. The table includes over 250,000 distinct CDR3 sequences, approximately 22% detected once. The V end lost 3 bases, the J end lost 4 bases, and 11 bases lay between the germline ends. The CDR3 runs to 14 residues. Germline V lookup: CDR1 LNHDA, CDR2 SQIVND (reference sequence). The V call is TRBV19, the J call TRBJ2-3; D is uncertain. This clonotype was obtained from a human donor in good health (CMV status not recorded). Some clones in this sample may be carry-over from other donors' samples. Material: cultured PBMCs, obtained from culture after CMV antigen stimulation. The chain's CDR3 is CASSMSQAADTQYF. In DNA, the CDR3 is TGTGCCAGTAGTATGAGTCAGGCCGCAGATACGCAGTATTTT.